The clone carrying this TCR beta chain showed up just once. What it recognizes is unknown. This specimen comes from a study of cytomegalovirus exposure and HLA in healthy donors. Primers for the PCR totalled 60 Vbeta and 13 Jbeta. The assay was immunoSEQ multiplex PCR, and TCRdb's table has in-frame clones only and misses some. The sample carries more than 150,000 clones, almost 85% recorded once. Study-level points and caveats: TCR beta V- and J-gene trimming was later associated with a missense DCLRE1C variant. One cluster of highly shared sequence variants probably arose as a sequencing artifact.

Input material: PBMCs. This receptor was obtained from a boy aged 2-15 years in good health and CMV-seronegative.

Here the CDR3 reads CASSSSGRFNEQYF. Written as DNA, the CDR3 is TGTGCCAGCAGCAGTAGCGGGAGGTTCAACGAGCAGTACTTC. The J gene is TRBJ2-7, the V gene TRBV11-2, with 10 bases that match TRBD2. The J segment lost 5 bases and the V segment lost 5 bases, leaving 6 bases of the junction unmatched. The CDR3 extends over 14 amino acids. Germline V gene data show CDR1 as SGHAT and CDR2 as FQNNGV.